This TCR beta chain was found in a study of spatial heterogeneity in lung cancer. This clonotype was detected a few times. The CDR3 runs 13 residues. Germline-derived CDR1 and CDR2 are SGHRS and YFSETQ. Trimming took 1 base from V and 6 from J, leaving 7 bases between them. Time point defined: sample taken at primary tumor resection. Sequencing covered unsorted whole RNA taken from tumor, nontumor lung or frozen PBMC. A single record per CDR3 protein comes from TCRdb applying MiXCR to the 5' RACE reads. The sample carries over 90,000 distinct CDR3 sequences, over 8.5% recorded once. The input for sequencing was PBMCs, taken at surgery. The V call is TRBV5-1, the J call TRBJ2-2; unclear D gene. The source is a male donor with early-stage non-small cell lung cancer. The CDR3 DNA is TGCGCCAGCAGCTTGTTACGTCCCGGGGAGCTGTTTTTT. This sequence encodes CASSLLRPGELFF.